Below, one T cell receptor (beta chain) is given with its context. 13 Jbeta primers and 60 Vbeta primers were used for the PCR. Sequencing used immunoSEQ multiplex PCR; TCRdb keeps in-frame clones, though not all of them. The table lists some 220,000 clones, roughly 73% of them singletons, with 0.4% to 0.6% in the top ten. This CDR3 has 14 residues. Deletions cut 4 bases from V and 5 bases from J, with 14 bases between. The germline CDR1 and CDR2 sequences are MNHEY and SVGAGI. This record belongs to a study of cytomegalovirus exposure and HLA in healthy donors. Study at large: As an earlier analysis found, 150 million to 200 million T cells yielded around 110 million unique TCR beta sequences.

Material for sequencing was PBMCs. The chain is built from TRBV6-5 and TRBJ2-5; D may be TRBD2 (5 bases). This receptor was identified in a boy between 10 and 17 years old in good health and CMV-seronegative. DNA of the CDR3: TGTGCCAGCAGTTCGTCCGTGGAGGTGGAGACCCAGTACTTC. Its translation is CASSSSVEVETQYF.